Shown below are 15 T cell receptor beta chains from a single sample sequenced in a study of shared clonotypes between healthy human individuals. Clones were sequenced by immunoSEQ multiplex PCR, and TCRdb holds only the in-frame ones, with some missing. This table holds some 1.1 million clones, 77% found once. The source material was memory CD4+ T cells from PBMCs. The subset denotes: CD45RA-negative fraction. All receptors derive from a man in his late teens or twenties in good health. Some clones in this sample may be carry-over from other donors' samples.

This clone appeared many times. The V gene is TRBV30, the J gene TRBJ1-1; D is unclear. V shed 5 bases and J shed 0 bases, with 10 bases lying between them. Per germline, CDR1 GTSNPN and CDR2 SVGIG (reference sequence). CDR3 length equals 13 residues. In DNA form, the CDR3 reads TGTGCCTGGGCCGTACAGTTGAACACTGAAGCTTTCTTT. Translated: CAWAVQLNTEAFF.

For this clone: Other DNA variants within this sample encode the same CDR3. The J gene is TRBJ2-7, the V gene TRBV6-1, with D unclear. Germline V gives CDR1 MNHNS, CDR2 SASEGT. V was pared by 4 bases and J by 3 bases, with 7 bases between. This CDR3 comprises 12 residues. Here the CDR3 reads CASSGLGYEQYF. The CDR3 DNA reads TGTGCCAGCAGTGGCCTGGGCTACGAGCAGTACTTC.

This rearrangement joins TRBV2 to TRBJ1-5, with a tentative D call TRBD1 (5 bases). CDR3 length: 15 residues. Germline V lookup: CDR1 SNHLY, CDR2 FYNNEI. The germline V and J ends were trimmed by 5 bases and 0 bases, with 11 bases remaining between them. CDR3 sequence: CASSSRETSNQPQHF. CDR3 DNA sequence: TGTGCCAGCAGTTCCAGGGAGACTAGCAATCAGCCCCAGCATTTT.

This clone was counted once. DNA of the CDR3: TGTGCCAGCAGAAGAGGACAGGGGAACACTGAAGCTTTCTTT. Amino acid sequence: CASRRGQGNTEAFF. The chain has TRBV7-2 and TRBJ1-1; TRBD1 matches at 8 bases. The trim removed 6 bases at V and 1 base at J, leaving 4 bases unmatched. CDR3 length equals 14 residues. Germline V CDR1 and CDR2: SGHTA, FQGNSA.

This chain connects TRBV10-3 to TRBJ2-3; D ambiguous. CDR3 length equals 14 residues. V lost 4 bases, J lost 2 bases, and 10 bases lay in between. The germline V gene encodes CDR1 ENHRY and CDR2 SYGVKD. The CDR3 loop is CAISVSLHTDTQYF. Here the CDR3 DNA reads TGTGCCATCAGTGTTTCGCTCCACACAGATACGCAGTATTTT.

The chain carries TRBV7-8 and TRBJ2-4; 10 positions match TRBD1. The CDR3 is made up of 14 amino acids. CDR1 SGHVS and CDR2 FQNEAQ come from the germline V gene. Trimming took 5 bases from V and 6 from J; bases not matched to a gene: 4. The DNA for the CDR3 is TGTGCCAGCAGCCTCGGGACAGGGGTAAACATTCAGTACTTC. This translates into CASSLGTGVNIQYF.

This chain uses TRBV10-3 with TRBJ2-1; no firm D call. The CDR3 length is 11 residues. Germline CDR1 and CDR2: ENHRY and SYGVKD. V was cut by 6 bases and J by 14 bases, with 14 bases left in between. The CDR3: CAISPSPGEFF. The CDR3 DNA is TGTGCCATCAGCCCGTCCCCTGGTGAGTTCTTC.

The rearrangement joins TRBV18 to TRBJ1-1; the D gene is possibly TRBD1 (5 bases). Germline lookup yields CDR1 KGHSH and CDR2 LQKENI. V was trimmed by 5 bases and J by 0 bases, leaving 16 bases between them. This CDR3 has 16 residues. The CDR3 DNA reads TGTGCCAGCTCATCGTCCGGGGGGGTCATGAACACTGAAGCTTTCTTT. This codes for CASSSSGGVMNTEAFF.

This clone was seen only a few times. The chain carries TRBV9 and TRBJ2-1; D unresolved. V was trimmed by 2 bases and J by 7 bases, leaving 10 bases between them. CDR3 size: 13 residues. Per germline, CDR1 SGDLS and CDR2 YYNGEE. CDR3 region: CASSVSVLNEQFF. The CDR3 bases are TGTGCCAGCAGCGTGAGTGTTTTGAATGAGCAGTTCTTC. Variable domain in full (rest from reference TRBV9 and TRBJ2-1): DSGVTQTPKHLITATGQRVTLRCSPRSGDLSVYWYQQSLDQGLQFLIQYYNGEERAKGNILERFSAQQFPDLHSELNLSSLELGDSALYFCASSVSVLNEQFFGPGTRLTVL.

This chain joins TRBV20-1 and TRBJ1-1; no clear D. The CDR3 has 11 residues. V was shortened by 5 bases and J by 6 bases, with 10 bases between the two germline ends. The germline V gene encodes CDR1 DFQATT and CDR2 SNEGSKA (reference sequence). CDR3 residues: CSAPIMAEAFF. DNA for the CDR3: TGCAGTGCTCCGATTATGGCTGAAGCTTTCTTT.

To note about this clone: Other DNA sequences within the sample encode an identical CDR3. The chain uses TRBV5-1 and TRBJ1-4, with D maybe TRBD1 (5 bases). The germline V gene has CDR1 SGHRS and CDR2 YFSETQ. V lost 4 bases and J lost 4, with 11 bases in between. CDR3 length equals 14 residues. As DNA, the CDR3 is TGCGCCAGCAGCCCCGGACAACTTAATGAAAAACTGTTTTTT. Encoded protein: CASSPGQLNEKLFF.

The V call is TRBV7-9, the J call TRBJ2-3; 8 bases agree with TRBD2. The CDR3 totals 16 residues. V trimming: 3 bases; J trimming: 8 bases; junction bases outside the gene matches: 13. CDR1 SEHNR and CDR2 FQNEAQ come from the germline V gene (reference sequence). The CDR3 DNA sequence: TGTGCCAGCAGCTTTGCTAGCGGGTATTACCACGGTACGCAGTATTTT. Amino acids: CASSFASGYYHGTQYF.

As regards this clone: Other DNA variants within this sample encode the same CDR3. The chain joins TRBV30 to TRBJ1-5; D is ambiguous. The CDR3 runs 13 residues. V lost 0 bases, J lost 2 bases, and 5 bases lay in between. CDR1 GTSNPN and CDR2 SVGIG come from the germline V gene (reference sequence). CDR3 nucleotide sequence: TGTGCCTGGAGTGTACGCGGCAATCAGCCCCAGCATTTT. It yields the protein CAWSVRGNQPQHF.

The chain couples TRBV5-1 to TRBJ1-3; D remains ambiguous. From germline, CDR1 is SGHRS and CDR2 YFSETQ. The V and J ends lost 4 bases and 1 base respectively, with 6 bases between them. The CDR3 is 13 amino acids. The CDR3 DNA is TGCGCCAGCAGCCGGCAGTCTGGAAACACCATATATTTT. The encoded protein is CASSRQSGNTIYF. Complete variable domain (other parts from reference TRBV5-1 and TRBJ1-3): KAGVTQTPRYLIKTRGQQVTLSCSPISGHRSVSWYQQTPGQGLQFLFEYFSETQRNKGNFPGRFSGRQFSNSRSEMNVSTLELGDSALYLCASSRQSGNTIYFGEGSWLTVV.

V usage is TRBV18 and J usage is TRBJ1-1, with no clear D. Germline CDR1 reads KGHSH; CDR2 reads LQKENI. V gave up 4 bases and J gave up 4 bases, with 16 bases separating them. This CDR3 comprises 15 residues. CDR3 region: CASSLLAALGTEAFF. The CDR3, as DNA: TGTGCCAGCTCACTTCTGGCAGCTCTGGGCACTGAAGCTTTCTTT.